This TCR beta chain was profiled in a study of CD8 T cells in Susac syndrome. This clonotype was detected only once. Sequencing targeted TCR beta in T cells from blood (CD8+ and CD4+). This CDR3 comprises 14 residues. Germline CDR1 LNHDA, CDR2 SQIVND (reference sequence). V lost 5 bases to trimming and J lost 3 bases, with 13 bases between them. RNA totalling about 0.45 to 1 ug underwent reverse transcription with random hexamers. One entry per CDR3 protein results from TCRdb running MiXCR on the immunoSEQ multiplex PCR reads. Of around 270,000 distinct CDR3 sequences listed, around 85% were seen once; the top ten hold around 0.2%.

The specimen sequenced was CD8+ T cells from PBMCs. The TCR originated in a human donor with multiple sclerosis. This rearrangement joins TRBV19 to TRBJ1-1; D possibly corresponds to TRBD1 (6 bases). CDR3 sequence: CASSYGPGDTEAFF. The CDR3 DNA reads TGTGCCAGTAGTTACGGGCCAGGGGACACTGAAGCTTTCTTT. The full variable domain, in which reference TRBV19 and TRBJ1-1 provide the parts outside the CDR3, is DGGITQSPKYLFRKEGQNVTLSCEQNLNHDAMYWYRQDPGQGLRLIYYSQIVNDFQKGDIAEGYSVSREKKESFPLTVTSAQKNPTAFYLCASSYGPGDTEAFFGQGTRLTVV.